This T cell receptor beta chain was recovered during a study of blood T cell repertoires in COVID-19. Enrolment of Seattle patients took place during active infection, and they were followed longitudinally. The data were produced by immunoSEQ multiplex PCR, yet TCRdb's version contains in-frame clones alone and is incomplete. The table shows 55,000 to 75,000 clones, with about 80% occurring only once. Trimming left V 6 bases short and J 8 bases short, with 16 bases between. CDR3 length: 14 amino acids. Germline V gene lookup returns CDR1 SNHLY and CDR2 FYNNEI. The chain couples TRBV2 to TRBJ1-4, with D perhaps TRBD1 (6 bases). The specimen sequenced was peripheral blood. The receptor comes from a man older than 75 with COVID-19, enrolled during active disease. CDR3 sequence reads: CASRVGQRYEKLFF. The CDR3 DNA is TGTGCCAGCAGGGTTGGACAGAGGTACGAAAAACTGTTTTTT. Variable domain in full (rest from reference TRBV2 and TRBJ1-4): EPEVTQTPSHQVTQMGQEVILRCVPISNHLYFYWYRQILGQKVEFLVSFYNNEISEKSEIFDDQFSVERPDGSNFTLKIRSTKLEDSAMYFCASRVGQRYEKLFFGSGTQLSVL.